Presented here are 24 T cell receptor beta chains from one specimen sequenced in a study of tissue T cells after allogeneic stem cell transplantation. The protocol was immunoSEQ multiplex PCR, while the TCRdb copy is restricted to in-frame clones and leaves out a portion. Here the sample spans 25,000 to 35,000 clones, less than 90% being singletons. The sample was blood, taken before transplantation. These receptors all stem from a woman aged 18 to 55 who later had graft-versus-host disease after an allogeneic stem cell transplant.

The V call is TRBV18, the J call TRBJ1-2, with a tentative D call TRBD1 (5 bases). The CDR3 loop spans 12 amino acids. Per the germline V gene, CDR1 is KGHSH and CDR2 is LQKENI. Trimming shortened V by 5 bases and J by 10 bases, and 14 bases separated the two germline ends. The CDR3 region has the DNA TGTGCCAGCTCATCGGGGCCAGAATACTACACCTTC. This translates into CASSSGPEYYTF.

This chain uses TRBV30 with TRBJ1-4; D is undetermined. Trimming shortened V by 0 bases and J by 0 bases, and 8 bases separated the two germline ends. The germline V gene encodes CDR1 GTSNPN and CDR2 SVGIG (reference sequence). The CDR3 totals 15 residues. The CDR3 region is CAWSVGIATNEKLFF. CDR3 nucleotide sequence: TGTGCCTGGAGTGTAGGGATTGCAACTAATGAAAAACTGTTTTTT.

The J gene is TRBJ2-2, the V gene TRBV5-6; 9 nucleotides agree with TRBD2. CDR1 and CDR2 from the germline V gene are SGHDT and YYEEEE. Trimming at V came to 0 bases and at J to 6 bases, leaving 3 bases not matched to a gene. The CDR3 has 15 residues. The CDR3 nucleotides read TGTGCCAGCAGCTTGGCGCTAGCGGGACCCGGGGAGCTGTTTTTT. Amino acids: CASSLALAGPGELFF.

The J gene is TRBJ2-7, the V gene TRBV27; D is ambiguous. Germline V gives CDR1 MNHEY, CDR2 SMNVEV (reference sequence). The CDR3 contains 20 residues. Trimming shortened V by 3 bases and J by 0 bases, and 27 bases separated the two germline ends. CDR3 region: CASSFQWRTSGQASSYEQYF. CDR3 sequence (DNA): TGTGCCAGCAGTTTCCAATGGCGGACCTCGGGCCAGGCTAGCTCCTACGAGCAGTACTTC.

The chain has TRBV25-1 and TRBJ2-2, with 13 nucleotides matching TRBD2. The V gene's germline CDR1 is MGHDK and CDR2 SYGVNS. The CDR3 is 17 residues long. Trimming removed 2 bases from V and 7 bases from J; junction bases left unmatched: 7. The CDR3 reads CASSETSGRALGGELFF. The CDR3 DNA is TGTGCCAGCAGTGAAACTAGCGGGAGGGCCCTGGGCGGGGAGCTGTTTTTT.

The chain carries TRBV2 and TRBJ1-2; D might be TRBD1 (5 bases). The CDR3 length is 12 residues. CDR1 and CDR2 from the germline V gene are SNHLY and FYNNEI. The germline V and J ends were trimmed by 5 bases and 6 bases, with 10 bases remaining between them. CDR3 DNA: TGTGCCAGCAGTTCAGGGTTTAATGGCTACACCTTC. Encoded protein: CASSSGFNGYTF.

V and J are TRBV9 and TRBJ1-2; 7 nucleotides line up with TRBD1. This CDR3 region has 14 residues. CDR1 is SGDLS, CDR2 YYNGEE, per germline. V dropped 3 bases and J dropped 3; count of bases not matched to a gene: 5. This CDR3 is CASSAGTAYYGYTF. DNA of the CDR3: TGTGCCAGCAGCGCCGGGACAGCCTACTATGGCTACACCTTC.

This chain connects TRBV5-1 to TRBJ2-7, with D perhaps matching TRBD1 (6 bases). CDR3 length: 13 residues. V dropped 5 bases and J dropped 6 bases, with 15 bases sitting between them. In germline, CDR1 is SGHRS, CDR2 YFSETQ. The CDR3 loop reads CASSRDTLGEQYF. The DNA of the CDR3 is TGCGCCAGCAGTCGGGACACCCTAGGCGAGCAGTACTTC.

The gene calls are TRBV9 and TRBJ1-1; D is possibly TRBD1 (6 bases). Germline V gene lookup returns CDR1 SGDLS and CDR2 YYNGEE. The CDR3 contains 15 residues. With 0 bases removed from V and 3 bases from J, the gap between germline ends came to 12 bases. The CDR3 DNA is TGTGCCAGCAGCGTAGACATATCAGGGGACACTGAAGCTTTCTTT. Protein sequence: CASSVDISGDTEAFF. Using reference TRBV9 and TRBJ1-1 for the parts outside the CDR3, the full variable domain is DSGVTQTPKHLITATGQRVTLRCSPRSGDLSVYWYQQSLDQGLQFLIQYYNGEERAKGNILERFSAQQFPDLHSELNLSSLELGDSALYFCASSVDISGDTEAFFGQGTRLTVV.

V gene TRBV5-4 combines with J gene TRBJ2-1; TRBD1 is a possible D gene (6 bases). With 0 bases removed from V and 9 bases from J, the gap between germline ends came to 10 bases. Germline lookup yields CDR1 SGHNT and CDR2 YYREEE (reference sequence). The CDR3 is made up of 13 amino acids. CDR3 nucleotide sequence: TGTGCCAGCAGCTTGGACGGACAGAGTGAGCAGTTCTTC. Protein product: CASSLDGQSEQFF.

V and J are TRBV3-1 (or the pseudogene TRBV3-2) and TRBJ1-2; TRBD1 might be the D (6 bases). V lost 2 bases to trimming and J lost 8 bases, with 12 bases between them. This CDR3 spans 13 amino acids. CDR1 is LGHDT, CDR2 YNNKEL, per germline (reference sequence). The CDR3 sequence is CASSQSPQGGYTF. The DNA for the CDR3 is TGTGCCAGCAGCCAATCCCCCCAGGGGGGCTACACCTTC.

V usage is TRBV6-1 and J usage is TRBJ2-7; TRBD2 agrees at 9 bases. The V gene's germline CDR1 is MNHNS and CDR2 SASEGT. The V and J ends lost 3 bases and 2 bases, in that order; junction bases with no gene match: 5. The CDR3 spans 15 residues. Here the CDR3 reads CASSEDLAGAYEQYF. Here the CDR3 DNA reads TGTGCCAGCAGTGAGGACTTAGCGGGGGCCTACGAGCAGTACTTC.

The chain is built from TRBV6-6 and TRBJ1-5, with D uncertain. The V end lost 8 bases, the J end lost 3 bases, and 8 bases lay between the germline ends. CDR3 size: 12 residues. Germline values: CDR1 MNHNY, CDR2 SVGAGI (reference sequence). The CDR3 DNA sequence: TGTGCCAGCCAGCTGCCCAATCAGCCCCAGCATTTT. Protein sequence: CASQLPNQPQHF.

CDR3 in DNA: TGCGCCAGCAGCTTACCGGGGACCGAGCAGTACTTC. Protein sequence: CASSLPGTEQYF. The chain couples TRBV5-1 to TRBJ2-7, with D perhaps TRBD1 or TRBD2 (5 bases each). Germline loops: CDR1 SGHRS, CDR2 YFSETQ. The ends were cut back, 2 bases at V and 6 bases at J, with 9 bases in the middle. The CDR3 consists of 12 residues.

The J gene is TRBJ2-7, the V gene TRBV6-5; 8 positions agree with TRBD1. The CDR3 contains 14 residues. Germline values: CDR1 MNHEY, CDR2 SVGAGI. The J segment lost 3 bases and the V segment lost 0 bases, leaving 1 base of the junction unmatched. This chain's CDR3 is CASSYSTGDYEQYF. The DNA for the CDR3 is TGTGCCAGCAGTTACTCGACAGGGGACTACGAGCAGTACTTC.

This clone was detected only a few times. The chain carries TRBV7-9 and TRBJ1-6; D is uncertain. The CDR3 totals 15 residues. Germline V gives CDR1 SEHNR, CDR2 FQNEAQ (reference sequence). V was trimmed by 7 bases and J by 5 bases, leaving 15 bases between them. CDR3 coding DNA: TGTGCCAGCACCCCGACGAACCAGAATAATTCACCCCTCCACTTT. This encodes CASTPTNQNNSPLHF.

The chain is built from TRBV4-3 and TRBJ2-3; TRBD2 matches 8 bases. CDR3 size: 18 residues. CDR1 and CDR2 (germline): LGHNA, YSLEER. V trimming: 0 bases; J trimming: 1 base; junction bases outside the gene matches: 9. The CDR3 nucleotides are TGCGCCAGCAGCCAAGATCCCCCCGGGAGGGATCGCACAGATACGCAGTATTTT. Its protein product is CASSQDPPGRDRTDTQYF.

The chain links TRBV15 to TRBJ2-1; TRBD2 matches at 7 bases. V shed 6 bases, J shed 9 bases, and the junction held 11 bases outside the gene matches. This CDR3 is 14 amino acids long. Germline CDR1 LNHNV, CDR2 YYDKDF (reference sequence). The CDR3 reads CATRWTGGEGEQFF. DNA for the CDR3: TGTGCCACCAGGTGGACGGGCGGGGAGGGTGAGCAGTTCTTC.

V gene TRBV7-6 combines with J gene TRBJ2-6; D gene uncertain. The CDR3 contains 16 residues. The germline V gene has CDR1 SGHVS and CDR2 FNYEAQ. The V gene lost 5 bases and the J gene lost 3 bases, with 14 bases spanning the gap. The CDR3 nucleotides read TGTGCCAGCAGCCCCTGGTCGGATGGTGGGGCCAACGTCCTGACTTTC. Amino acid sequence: CASSPWSDGGANVLTF.

CDR3 region: CATQPTTEAFF. The CDR3, as DNA: TGTGCCACCCAACCGACCACTGAAGCTTTCTTT. This sequence joins TRBV7-3 and TRBJ1-1, with unresolved D. The CDR3 contains 11 residues. Trimming shortened V by 10 bases and J by 4 bases, and 10 bases separated the two germline ends. Germline loops: CDR1 SGHTA, CDR2 FQGTGA. The whole variable domain, remainder taken from reference TRBV7-3 and TRBJ1-1, is GAGVSQTPSNKVTEKGKYVELRCDPISGHTALYWYRQSLGQGPEFLIYFQGTGAADDSGLPNDRFFAVRPEGSVSTLKIQRTERGDSAVYLCATQPTTEAFFGQGTRLTVV.

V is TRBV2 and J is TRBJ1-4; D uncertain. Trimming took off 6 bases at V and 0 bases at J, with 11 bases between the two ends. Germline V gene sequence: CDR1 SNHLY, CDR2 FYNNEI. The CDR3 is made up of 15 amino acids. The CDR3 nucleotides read TGTGCCAGCAGGAAGGAGTCCTCAACTAATGAAAAACTGTTTTTT. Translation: CASRKESSTNEKLFF. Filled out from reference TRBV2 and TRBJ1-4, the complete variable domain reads EPEVTQTPSHQVTQMGQEVILRCVPISNHLYFYWYRQILGQKVEFLVSFYNNEISEKSEIFDDQFSVERPDGSNFTLKIRSTKLEDSAMYFCASRKESSTNEKLFFGSGTQLSVL.

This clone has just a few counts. CDR3 sequence: CASSRLNTRLNSPLHF. The CDR3 bases are TGTGCCAGCAGTCGATTAAACACACGCTTGAATTCACCCCTCCACTTT. The chain has TRBV2 and TRBJ1-6; D remains unclear. Germline lookup yields CDR1 SNHLY and CDR2 FYNNEI. This CDR3 is built from 16 residues. V was clipped by 5 bases and J by 7 bases, with 18 bases between them.

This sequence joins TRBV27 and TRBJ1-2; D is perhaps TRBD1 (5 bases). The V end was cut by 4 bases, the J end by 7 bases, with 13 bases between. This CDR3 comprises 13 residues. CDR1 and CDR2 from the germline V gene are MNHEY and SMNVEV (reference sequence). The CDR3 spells CASSSQGRLGYTF. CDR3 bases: TGTGCCAGCAGTTCCCAGGGACGCCTTGGCTACACCTTC.

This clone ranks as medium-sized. The CDR3 sequence is CASSSLGGYGYTF. CDR3 DNA sequence: TGTGCCAGCAGCTCGCTAGGCGGCTATGGCTACACCTTC. The chain is built from TRBV5-4 and TRBJ1-2; no clear D gene. This CDR3 has 13 amino acids. Deletions cut 3 bases from V and 4 bases from J, with 10 bases between. CDR1 is SGHNT and CDR2 is YYREEE in the germline V gene (reference sequence). The full variable domain, completed using reference TRBV5-4 and TRBJ1-2, is ETGVTQSPTHLIKTRGQQVTLRCSSQSGHNTVSWYQQALGQGPQFIFQYYREEENGRGNFPPRFSGLQFPNYSSELNVNALELDDSALYLCASSSLGGYGYTFGSGTRLTVV.